Each of the 21 T cell receptor beta chains below was sequenced from the same sample in a study of T cell changes during pregnancy in multiple sclerosis. TCRdb keeps only in-frame clones here, not all; method: immunoSEQ multiplex PCR. This table holds about 40,000 clones, about 87% found once. Sequenced here: CD4+ T cells from peripheral blood mononuclear cells, sampled in the second trimester of pregnancy. The receptors come from a female donor with multiple sclerosis, enrolled in a pregnancy study.

There are a few counts of this clone. The chain is built from TRBV2 and TRBJ2-3; weak D call: TRBD2 (6 bases). Germline loops: CDR1 SNHLY, CDR2 FYNNEI. This CDR3 has 16 amino acids. Trimming cost V 3 bases and J 2 bases, with 15 bases left between them. The chain's CDR3 is CASSDRLAKATDTQYF. CDR3 nucleotides: TGTGCCAGCAGTGATCGCCTAGCGAAGGCCACAGATACGCAGTATTTT.

The chain carries TRBV25-1 and TRBJ1-1, with TRBD1 matching over 8 bases. Looked up from germline, CDR1 is MGHDK and CDR2 is SYGVNS. The CDR3 is 13 amino acids. The ends lost 4 bases at V and 10 bases at J; junction bases unmatched: 8. CDR3 protein: CASSGQPDRGAFF. In DNA form, the CDR3 reads TGTGCCAGCAGTGGTCAGCCCGACAGGGGAGCTTTCTTT.

The chain couples TRBV27 to TRBJ2-5; D gene uncertain. The ends were cut back, 2 bases at V and 6 bases at J, with 10 bases in the middle. The CDR3 extends over 13 amino acids. Germline CDR1 and CDR2: MNHEY and SMNVEV (reference sequence). CDR3 residues: CASSLRRSQTQYF. CDR3 sequence (DNA): TGTGCCAGCAGTTTAAGACGGAGCCAGACCCAGTACTTC.

The rearrangement links TRBV9 to TRBJ1-2; D ambiguous. The CDR3 totals 13 residues. Germline V gene data show CDR1 as SGDLS and CDR2 as YYNGEE. Trimming took 2 bases from V and 7 from J, leaving 12 bases between them. The CDR3 DNA follows: TGTGCCAGCAGCGTGGGGATGCGGGGTGGCTACACCTTC. It codes for CASSVGMRGGYTF.

The chain links TRBV18 to TRBJ1-1, with D tentatively TRBD1 (5 bases). CDR3 length: 15 amino acids. V was shortened by 1 base and J by 5 bases, with 14 bases between the two germline ends. Germline CDR1 is KGHSH and CDR2 is LQKENI. The CDR3 loop is CASSPLPGKGTEAFF. DNA of the CDR3: TGTGCCAGCTCACCACTTCCAGGGAAGGGAACTGAAGCTTTCTTT.

The chain carries TRBV9 and TRBJ1-4, with a weak D call TRBD1 (6 bases). The CDR3 has 13 residues. Germline CDR1 and CDR2: SGDLS and YYNGEE. V lost 0 bases, J lost 8 bases, and 8 bases lay in between. CDR3 DNA: TGTGCCAGCAGCGTAGGTAGGGGGGAAAAACTGTTTTTT. This encodes CASSVGRGEKLFF.

This chain uses TRBV7-2 with TRBJ1-1; 8 bases map to TRBD1. With V trimmed by 6 bases and J by 4 bases, 10 bases remained unmatched. The CDR3 is made up of 15 amino acids. Germline lookup yields CDR1 SGHTA and CDR2 FQGNSA. This CDR3 is CASRLRTGRSTEAFF. The CDR3 nucleotides are TGTGCCAGCAGGTTACGGACAGGGCGTAGCACTGAAGCTTTCTTT.

The chain employs TRBV5-1 and TRBJ1-2; D perhaps matches TRBD1 (6 bases). The germline V gene encodes CDR1 SGHRS and CDR2 YFSETQ. The V end lost 0 bases, the J end lost 6 bases, and 18 bases lay between the germline ends. CDR3 length: 16 residues. CDR3 sequence: CASSLAPLDRGDGYTF. In nucleotides, the CDR3 is TGCGCCAGCAGCTTGGCCCCTCTGGACAGAGGGGATGGCTACACCTTC.

The chain is built from TRBV7-3 and TRBJ2-6; D may be TRBD2 (6 bases). Germline lookup yields CDR1 SGHTA and CDR2 FQGTGA. The CDR3 totals 16 residues. V lost 1 base and J 3 bases, leaving 10 bases between the germline ends. The CDR3 region has the DNA TGTGCCAGCAGCTTAAGTGGAGGGAGTGGGGCCAACGTCCTGACTTTC. Its translation: CASSLSGGSGANVLTF.

The rearrangement uses TRBV21-1 and TRBJ2-5; TRBD2 is taken as the D call from the table, unchecked against the DNA. TRBV21-1 is annotated as a pseudogene. CDR3 length: 15 residues. CDR3 nucleotides: TGTGCCAGATCTCCTTCGGCGGGAGGGCAAGAGACCCAGTACTTC. It is translated as CARSPSAGGQETQYF.

V usage is TRBV27 and J usage is TRBJ1-5; 7 bases fit TRBD1. Per germline, CDR1 MNHEY and CDR2 SMNVEV (reference sequence). The CDR3 spans 16 residues. V was clipped by 5 bases and J by 1 base; unmatched bases: 8. Here the CDR3 reads CASSTTGVVSNQPQHF. DNA of the CDR3: TGTGCCAGCAGTACTACAGGGGTTGTGAGCAATCAGCCCCAGCATTTT.

The J gene is TRBJ1-1, the V gene TRBV11-3; unclear D gene. V was clipped by 8 bases and J by 6 bases, with 16 bases between them. This CDR3 region has 13 residues. Per germline, CDR1 SGHNT and CDR2 YENEEA. The CDR3 loop reads CASAKSSAAEAFF. CDR3 DNA sequence: TGTGCCAGCGCTAAATCTTCCGCGGCTGAAGCTTTCTTT.

This clone was detected a few times. The same CDR3 arises from other DNA sequences in this sample as well. The J gene is TRBJ1-3, the V gene TRBV11-3, with 9 bases matching TRBD1. The trim removed 5 bases at V and 2 bases at J, leaving 4 bases unmatched. The CDR3 contains 15 residues. Per germline, CDR1 SGHNT and CDR2 YENEEA. CDR3 in DNA: TGTGCCAGCAGCCCGGGACAGGGCCCTGGAAACACCATATATTTT. It specifies CASSPGQGPGNTIYF. Together with reference TRBV11-3 and TRBJ1-3, the CDR3 gives the full variable domain: EAGVVQSPRYKIIEKKQPVAFWCNPISGHNTLYWYLQNLGQGPELLIRYENEEAVDDSQLPKDRFSAERLKGVDSTLKIQPAELGDSAVYLCASSPGQGPGNTIYFGEGSWLTVV.

The CDR3 is CASSLARGSYNEQFF. The CDR3 DNA is TGTGCCAGCAGCTTAGCCAGGGGCTCCTACAATGAGCAGTTCTTC. V usage is TRBV7-2 and J usage is TRBJ2-1, with D possibly being TRBD1 (6 bases). With 0 bases removed from V and 0 bases from J, the gap between germline ends came to 6 bases. Germline CDR1 reads SGHTA; CDR2 reads FQGNSA. This CDR3 comprises 15 residues.

The chain joins TRBV6-6 to TRBJ2-7, with a tentative D call TRBD1 (6 bases). The CDR3 runs to 15 residues. V was shortened by 6 bases and J by 7 bases, with 22 bases between the two germline ends. Germline V lookup: CDR1 MNHNY, CDR2 SVGAGI (reference sequence). The CDR3 nucleotides read TGTGCCAGCAGGGGGGCAGAACCACTTCAGGTGGAGCAGTACTTC. Protein sequence: CASRGAEPLQVEQYF.

In this sample, this clone turned up a few times. In DNA, the CDR3 is TGTGCCAGCAGCCAAGGGGAGGTTCCCTACAATGAGCAGTTCTTC. Protein product: CASSQGEVPYNEQFF. The genes are TRBV4-2 and TRBJ2-1, with D possibly being TRBD2 (6 bases). Germline V gives CDR1 LGHNA, CDR2 YNFKEQ. The length of the CDR3 is 15 residues. With 1 base removed from V and 2 bases from J, the gap between germline ends came to 9 bases.

V gene TRBV5-1 combines with J gene TRBJ1-2; TRBD1 matches at 10 bases. The CDR3 covers 15 residues. J was trimmed by 4 bases and V by 4 bases; bases with no gene match: 7. The V gene's germline CDR1 is SGHRS and CDR2 YFSETQ. CDR3 coding DNA: TGCGCCAGCAGCCTCCGGGACAGGGGATCCTATGGCTACACCTTC. As protein: CASSLRDRGSYGYTF.

The gene calls are TRBV19 and TRBJ2-7; 15 bases agree with TRBD2. CDR3 length equals 16 residues. V shed 6 bases and J 4 bases; nucleotides not matched to a gene: 7. CDR1 and CDR2 (germline): LNHDA, SQIVND (reference sequence). CDR3 amino acids: CASRTGLAGGPYEQYF. Written as DNA, the CDR3 is TGTGCCAGTAGGACCGGACTAGCGGGAGGGCCTTACGAGCAGTACTTC.

The V call is TRBV28, the J call TRBJ1-2; weak D call: TRBD1 (5 bases). This CDR3 has 13 residues. The germline CDR1 and CDR2 sequences are MDHEN and SYDVKM. Between the trimmed V and J ends, which lost 4 bases and 2 bases, there was a span of 8 bases. In nucleotides, the CDR3 is TGTGCCAGCAGTTCGGCAGGGAACTATGGCTACACCTTC. It translates to CASSSAGNYGYTF.

V gene TRBV28 combines with J gene TRBJ1-2; TRBD1 might be the D (6 bases). The V and J ends lost 7 bases and 3 bases respectively, with 12 bases between them. Germline values: CDR1 MDHEN, CDR2 SYDVKM. The length of the CDR3 is 13 residues. CDR3 coding DNA: TGTGCCAGCAAGAAACAGGGAGACTATGGCTACACCTTC. It specifies CASKKQGDYGYTF.

This clone was picked up one time. This chain joins TRBV28 and TRBJ1-2; 10 bases align to TRBD1. CDR3 length equals 15 residues. V was pared by 3 bases and J by 2 bases, with 3 bases of the junction left unmatched. Per germline, CDR1 MDHEN and CDR2 SYDVKM. The CDR3 DNA sequence: TGTGCCAGCAGTTTCCGGACAGGGGGGAACTATGGCTACACCTTC. The encoded protein is CASSFRTGGNYGYTF.